Shown below are 21 T cell receptor beta chains from a single sample sequenced in a study of blood T cell repertoires in COVID-19. Here immunoSEQ multiplex PCR was the method, and the copy in TCRdb shows in-frame clones only, minus some. The table lists 80,000 or so clones, 82% of them singletons. The sequenced material came from peripheral blood. All receptors derive from a man of 80 years or more with acute or convalescent COVID-19.

As concerns this clone: Likely a read error: the CDR3 ends without its conserved phenylalanine or tryptophan. The limits of the CDR3 on the DNA are not certain, so only TCRdb's listed CDR3 is given. V is TRBV6-6 and J is TRBJ1-2. Germline loops: CDR1 MNHNY, CDR2 SVGAGI (reference sequence). Including both end residues, the CDR3 is 13 amino acids long. The CDR3 here is CASSQVVGGRKTY.

There are a few counts of this clone. The chain links TRBV7-9 to TRBJ1-1; no clear D gene. The CDR3 contains 13 residues. Germline lookup yields CDR1 SEHNR and CDR2 FQNEAQ (reference sequence). Trimming pared 5 bases from V and 5 bases from J, leaving 12 bases between. The CDR3 region is CASSPAPGTEAFF. The DNA of the CDR3 is TGTGCCAGCAGCCCAGCCCCGGGAACTGAAGCTTTCTTT.

The chain uses TRBV10-3 and TRBJ2-2; 8 bases map to TRBD1. Trimming at V came to 7 bases and at J to 5 bases, leaving 6 bases not matched to a gene. The germline gives CDR1 ENHRY, CDR2 SYGVKD. The CDR3 loop spans 14 amino acids. The CDR3 nucleotides are TGTGCCATCAAGACAGGGGCACAAACCGGGGAGCTGTTTTTT. Translated: CAIKTGAQTGELFF.

The chain has TRBV9 and TRBJ1-3; D is undetermined. Germline V gene lookup returns CDR1 SGDLS and CDR2 YYNGEE. The CDR3 is 14 amino acids. V lost 0 bases and J 2 bases, leaving 6 bases between the germline ends. The CDR3 coding sequence is TGTGCCAGCAGCGTAGCAACAACTGGAAACACCATATATTTT. Its translation is CASSVATTGNTIYF. The full variable domain, in which reference TRBV9 and TRBJ1-3 provide the parts outside the CDR3, is DSGVTQTPKHLITATGQRVTLRCSPRSGDLSVYWYQQSLDQGLQFLIQYYNGEERAKGNILERFSAQQFPDLHSELNLSSLELGDSALYFCASSVATTGNTIYFGEGSWLTVV.

This clone was seen only once. The chain combines TRBV19 with TRBJ1-6; TRBD1 aligns across 9 bases. This CDR3 has 17 residues. The V gene's germline CDR1 is LNHDA and CDR2 SQIVND (reference sequence). The ends lost 4 bases at V and 8 bases at J; junction bases unmatched: 12. The CDR3 is CASSTDRGVAAHSPLHF. The CDR3 DNA reads as TGTGCCAGTAGTACGGACAGGGGAGTTGCGGCACATTCACCCCTCCACTTT.

In this sample, this clone turned up once. The chain has TRBV12-5 and TRBJ2-7; 9 bases line up with TRBD1. CDR1 is LGHNT, CDR2 FRNRAP, per germline. The V and J ends lost 3 bases and 3 bases, in that order; junction bases with no gene match: 9. This CDR3 spans 16 amino acids. The CDR3 region is CASGFIQGAYNYEQYF. The CDR3 nucleotides are TGTGCTAGTGGTTTCATACAGGGGGCTTACAACTACGAGCAGTACTTC.

The genes are TRBV11-1 and TRBJ1-3; D gene ambiguous. This CDR3 contains 14 residues. The V gene's germline CDR1 is SGHAT and CDR2 FQDESV (reference sequence). V gave up 7 bases and J gave up 1 base, with 11 bases separating them. The CDR3 bases are TGTGCCAGCAAACTAGACTTGTCTGGAAACACCATATATTTT. The encoded protein is CASKLDLSGNTIYF. Supplemented by reference TRBV11-1 and TRBJ1-3, the full variable domain reads EAEVAQSPRYKITEKSQAVAFWCDPISGHATLYWYRQILGQGPELLVQFQDESVVDDSQLPKDRFSAERLKGVDSTLKIQPAELGDSAMYLCASKLDLSGNTIYFGEGSWLTVV.

The chain recombines TRBV7-8 with TRBJ1-5, with D possibly being TRBD1 (5 bases). The length of the CDR3 is 14 residues. V was cut by 4 bases and J by 4 bases, with 11 bases left in between. Germline V gives CDR1 SGHVS, CDR2 FQNEAQ. The CDR3 sequence is CASSYGGGNQPQHF. The CDR3 nucleotides read TGTGCCAGCAGCTACGGGGGGGGTAATCAGCCCCAGCATTTT.

This clone was seen a single time. V and J are TRBV7-9 and TRBJ1-1; D is unclear. V was pared by 5 bases and J by 3 bases, with 16 bases between. The CDR3 has 15 residues. Germline-derived CDR1 and CDR2 are SEHNR and FQNEAQ (reference sequence). The CDR3 DNA follows: TGTGCCAGCAGCCCCTCGGGCGGCGGGCACACTGAAGCTTTCTTT. Encoded protein: CASSPSGGGHTEAFF.

This chain uses TRBV2 with TRBJ1-6; TRBD1 matches at 7 bases. V shed 10 bases, J shed 9 bases, and the junction held 12 bases outside the gene matches. The germline V gene encodes CDR1 SNHLY and CDR2 FYNNEI. The CDR3 runs 14 residues. CDR3 residues: CATRLGTEISPLHF. The DNA for the CDR3 is TGTGCCACCAGGTTAGGGACAGAGATTTCACCCCTCCACTTT.

The chain joins TRBV3-1 (or the pseudogene TRBV3-2) to TRBJ1-5; D is unclear. The V end was cut by 0 bases, the J end by 6 bases, with 6 bases between. The CDR3 is 13 amino acids. Germline V CDR1 and CDR2: LGHDT, YNNKEL (reference sequence). The CDR3 sequence: CASSQDRGQPQHF. DNA of the CDR3: TGTGCCAGCAGCCAAGATAGAGGTCAGCCCCAGCATTTT.

The V and J genes are TRBV14 and TRBJ1-1; TRBD1 is a possible D gene (5 bases). Trimming shortened V by 4 bases and J by 6 bases, and 21 bases separated the two germline ends. The CDR3 length is 16 residues. Germline CDR1 reads SGHDN; CDR2 reads FVKESK. Here the CDR3 reads CASSPRDFKTTPEAFF. The CDR3, as DNA: TGTGCCAGCAGCCCTCGGGACTTCAAAACAACCCCTGAAGCTTTCTTT.

This chain links TRBV24-1 with TRBJ2-2; 7 bases are shared with TRBD2. CDR3 length: 18 amino acids. V gave up 2 bases and J gave up 4 bases; unmatched junction bases: 12. Germline V gene lookup returns CDR1 KGHDR and CDR2 SFDVKD. The DNA of the CDR3 is TGTGCCACCAGTGATTATAGGCCGGGACGCGGGAGCACCGGGGAGCTGTTTTTT. Its protein is CATSDYRPGRGSTGELFF.

The J gene is TRBJ2-7, the V gene TRBV7-6, with 10 bases identical to TRBD2. After removal of 4 bases from V and 5 bases from J, the junction contained 8 bases not matched to a gene. The CDR3 is 15 amino acids. Germline assignment: CDR1 SGHVS and CDR2 FNYEAQ. CDR3 DNA sequence: TGTGCCAGCAGCTCGCCTAGACTAGCGGGCAACGAGCAGTACTTC. Translated: CASSSPRLAGNEQYF.

The chain carries TRBV30 and TRBJ2-5; D might be TRBD1 (5 bases). The V gene's germline CDR1 is GTSNPN and CDR2 SVGIG (reference sequence). This CDR3 region has 13 residues. Trimming took 1 base from V and 5 from J, leaving 11 bases between them. The CDR3 nucleotides read TGTGCCTGGAGTGCCTCAGGGTGGGAGACCCAGTACTTC. It specifies CAWSASGWETQYF.

This clone was seen a single time. The rearrangement links TRBV3-1 (or the pseudogene TRBV3-2) to TRBJ1-2; 9 positions agree with TRBD1. The CDR3 runs to 18 residues. Germline V lookup: CDR1 LGHDT, CDR2 YNNKEL (reference sequence). J gave up 2 bases and V 2 bases, and 12 bases lay outside the gene matches. CDR3 sequence (DNA): TGTGCCAGCAGCCAAACCTCCTGGGACAGGGACCAGAACTATGGCTACACCTTC. Its protein product is CASSQTSWDRDQNYGYTF.

The chain employs TRBV5-4 and TRBJ2-6; a weak D match, TRBD1 (6 bases). Germline assignment: CDR1 SGHNT and CDR2 YYREEE (reference sequence). The CDR3 has 16 residues. The V gene lost 2 bases and the J gene lost 0 bases, with 9 bases spanning the gap. The CDR3 sequence is CASSLTGISGANVLTF. CDR3 coding DNA: TGTGCCAGCAGCTTAACAGGGATCTCTGGGGCCAACGTCCTGACTTTC.

The chain joins TRBV19 to TRBJ2-3; TRBD1 agrees at 9 bases. The CDR3 spans 13 residues. With V trimmed by 8 bases and J by 1 base, 1 base remained unmatched. CDR1 LNHDA and CDR2 SQIVND come from the germline V gene (reference sequence). CDR3 amino acids: CASRTGGTDTQYF. Written as DNA, the CDR3 is TGTGCCAGTCGGACAGGGGGCACAGATACGCAGTATTTT.

The chain joins TRBV19 to TRBJ2-1, with TRBD2 identical over 12 bases. Germline V gene sequence: CDR1 LNHDA, CDR2 SQIVND (reference sequence). V was clipped by 3 bases and J by 6 bases; unmatched bases: 9. The CDR3 is 17 amino acids. The CDR3 region has the DNA TGTGCCAGTAGTATGGCCCTACTAGCGGGGGGCCTCAATGAGCAGTTCTTC. Protein product: CASSMALLAGGLNEQFF.

This chain connects TRBV5-1 to TRBJ2-2; 9 bases are shared with TRBD2. The germline CDR1 and CDR2 sequences are SGHRS and YFSETQ. Unmatched junction bases numbered 4, after V lost 1 base and J lost 6 bases. The CDR3 runs 15 residues. The CDR3 reads CASSLQAGGPGELFF. The CDR3 DNA reads TGCGCCAGCAGCTTGCAGGCGGGGGGGCCCGGGGAGCTGTTTTTT.

The chain combines TRBV12-3 or TRBV12-4 with TRBJ2-1; D unresolved. The CDR3 loop spans 13 amino acids. V was clipped by 4 bases and J by 8 bases, with 12 bases between them. CDR3 in DNA: TGTGCCAGCAGTTGGGCCCGGTCGGATGAGCAGTTCTTC. Encoded protein: CASSWARSDEQFF.